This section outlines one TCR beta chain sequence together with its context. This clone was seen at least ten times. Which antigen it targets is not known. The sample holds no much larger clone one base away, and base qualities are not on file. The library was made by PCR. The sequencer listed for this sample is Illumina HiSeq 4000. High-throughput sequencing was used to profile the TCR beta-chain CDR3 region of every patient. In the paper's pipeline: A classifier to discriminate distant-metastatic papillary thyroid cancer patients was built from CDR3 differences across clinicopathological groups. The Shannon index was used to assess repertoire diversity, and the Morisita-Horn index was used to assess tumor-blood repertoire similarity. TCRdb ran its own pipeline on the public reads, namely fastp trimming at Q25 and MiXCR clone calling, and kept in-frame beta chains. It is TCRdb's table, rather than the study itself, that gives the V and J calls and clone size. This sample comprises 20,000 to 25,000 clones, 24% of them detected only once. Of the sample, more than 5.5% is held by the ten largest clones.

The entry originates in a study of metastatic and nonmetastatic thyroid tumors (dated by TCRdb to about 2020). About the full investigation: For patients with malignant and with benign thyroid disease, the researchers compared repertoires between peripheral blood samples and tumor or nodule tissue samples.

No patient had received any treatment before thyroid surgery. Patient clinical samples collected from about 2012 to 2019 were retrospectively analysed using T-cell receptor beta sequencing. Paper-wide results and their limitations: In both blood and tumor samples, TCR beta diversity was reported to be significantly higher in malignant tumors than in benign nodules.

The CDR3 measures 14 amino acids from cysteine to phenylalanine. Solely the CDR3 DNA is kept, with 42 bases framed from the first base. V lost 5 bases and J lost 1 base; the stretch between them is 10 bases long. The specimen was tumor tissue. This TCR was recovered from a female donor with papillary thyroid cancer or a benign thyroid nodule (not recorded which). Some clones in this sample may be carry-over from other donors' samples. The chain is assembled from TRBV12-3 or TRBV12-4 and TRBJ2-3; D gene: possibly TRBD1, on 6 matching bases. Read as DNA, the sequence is TGTGCCAGCAGTCCGCGGACAGGCACAGATACGCAGTATTTT. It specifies CASSPRTGTDTQYF.